This T cell receptor beta chain comes out of a study of OX40 agonist ivuxolimab in advanced cancers. Study details: Ivuxolimab is a fully human IgG2 antibody that activates OX40 (CD134). Patients got intravenous ivuxolimab at 0.01 to 10 mg/kg every 2 weeks.

This CDR3 spans 13 amino acids. Germline V CDR1 and CDR2: SGHTA, FQGTGA. V lost 5 bases and J lost 10, with 17 bases in between. A remark on this clone: As yet, its antigen is unknown.

Findings and caveats of the study: Relative to CD4+ cells, CD8+ T cells on average had more expanded clones.

Prior autoimmune disease or systemic immunosuppression barred patients. The method was immunoSEQ multiplex PCR; TCRdb's version includes in-frame clones alone and lacks a portion of them. The table records tens of thousands of clones, approximately 90% of them present only once. This chain links TRBV7-3 with TRBJ2-5, with D perhaps assigned TRBD1 or TRBD2 (6 bases each). Source: CD4+ or CD8+ T cells sorted from blood, taken in a trial of the OX40 agonist ivuxolimab. This receptor was identified in an adult with an advanced solid tumor such as melanoma, head and neck, liver or kidney cancer. For the CDR3, the DNA is TGTGCCAGCAGCACAACACAGGGCGGGGTCCAGTACTTC. It yields the protein CASSTTQGGVQYF.